These 20 T cell receptor beta chains were sequenced from one sample in a study of somatic mutations in cytotoxic T cells in rheumatoid arthritis. Sequenced by immunoSEQ multiplex PCR; TCRdb stores in-frame clones only, minus some. The sample has approximately 7,000 clones; around 74% are singletons. The specimen sequenced was CD8+ T cells sorted from blood. Receptors were obtained from a woman aged 55-69 years in good health.

This clone was seen more than once but under ten times. V gene TRBV4-3 combines with J gene TRBJ1-1; 9 nucleotides match TRBD1. Unmatched junction bases numbered 8, after V lost 0 bases and J lost 6 bases. The CDR3 length is 16 residues. Looked up from germline, CDR1 is LGHNA and CDR2 is YSLEER. CDR3 loop: CASSQDLGTGYAEAFF. CDR3 nucleotides: TGCGCCAGCAGCCAAGATCTTGGGACAGGGTACGCTGAAGCTTTCTTT.

This chain connects TRBV19 to TRBJ2-5; D is ambiguous. Germline assignment: CDR1 LNHDA and CDR2 SQIVND (reference sequence). V lost 3 bases to trimming and J lost 5 bases, with 10 bases between them. The CDR3 runs to 13 residues. The CDR3 region is CASSMLAAETQYF. For the CDR3, the DNA is TGTGCCAGTAGTATGTTGGCGGCGGAGACCCAGTACTTC.

This clone was seen just once. This rearrangement joins TRBV6-5 to TRBJ2-2; D call uncertain. Trimming pared 7 bases from V and 1 base from J, leaving 13 bases between. Germline-derived CDR1 and CDR2 are MNHEY and SVGAGI. The CDR3 contains 15 residues. The CDR3 loop reads CASTSEVENTGELFF. DNA of the CDR3: TGTGCCAGCACCTCAGAGGTGGAGAACACCGGGGAGCTGTTTTTT.

The rearrangement links TRBV7-9 to TRBJ2-7, with D perhaps matching TRBD1 (5 bases). CDR3 length equals 15 residues. Trimming left V 5 bases short and J 1 base short, with 15 bases between. The germline CDR1 and CDR2 sequences are SEHNR and FQNEAQ (reference sequence). CDR3 protein: CASSPTGHFSYEQYF. The CDR3 DNA sequence: TGTGCCAGCAGCCCTACTGGACATTTTTCCTACGAGCAGTACTTC.

The V call is TRBV28, the J call TRBJ2-2, with 8 bases fitting TRBD1. Germline V gene lookup returns CDR1 MDHEN and CDR2 SYDVKM. This CDR3 contains 17 residues. Trimming at V came to 1 base and at J to 3 bases, leaving 7 bases not matched to a gene. In DNA, the CDR3 is TGTGCCAGCAGTTTATCCCCAGGGGGCCCATACACCGGGGAGCTGTTTTTT. Its protein is CASSLSPGGPYTGELFF.

This clone was counted once. The rearrangement joins TRBV28 to TRBJ2-6, with D unresolved. V dropped 6 bases and J dropped 0 bases, with 15 bases sitting between them. The CDR3 extends over 17 amino acids. The germline V gene encodes CDR1 MDHEN and CDR2 SYDVKM. Written as DNA, the CDR3 is TGTGCCAGCAGGCGGCCACTTATAAGCTCTGGGGCCAACGTCCTGACTTTC. Translated, it gives CASRRPLISSGANVLTF.

In its sample, this clone was seen once. The chain links TRBV28 to TRBJ1-1; perhaps TRBD1 as D (6 bases). Trimming shortened V by 6 bases and J by 1 base, and 12 bases separated the two germline ends. The germline V gene encodes CDR1 MDHEN and CDR2 SYDVKM. This CDR3 is 14 amino acids long. CDR3 protein: CASRPVTGNTEAFF. In DNA, the CDR3 is TGTGCCAGCAGACCCGTGACAGGGAACACTGAAGCTTTCTTT.

V is TRBV19 and J is TRBJ1-2; 7 bases are a match to TRBD1. There are 12 residues in the CDR3. Germline trimming cut 6 bases from V and 6 bases from J; bases unmatched to any gene: 4. In germline, CDR1 is LNHDA, CDR2 SQIVND (reference sequence). For the CDR3, the DNA is TGTGCCAGTAGCCGGGACAGTAATGGCTACACCTTC. As protein: CASSRDSNGYTF.

The V gene is TRBV7-8, the J gene TRBJ2-1; 11 nucleotides line up with TRBD2. CDR3 size: 14 residues. From germline, CDR1 is SGHVS and CDR2 FQNEAQ. V lost 5 bases and J lost 7; bases outside the gene matches: 4. This CDR3 reads CASSLTSGRNEQFF. DNA of the CDR3: TGTGCCAGCAGCCTTACTAGCGGGAGAAATGAGCAGTTCTTC.

This clone was counted a few times. This sequence joins TRBV2 and TRBJ1-1; 8 bases agree with TRBD1. V lost 7 bases, J lost 13 bases, and 11 bases stayed unmatched. In germline, CDR1 is SNHLY, CDR2 FYNNEI. The CDR3 is 12 residues long. The CDR3 region has the DNA TGTGCCAGCATTGGACAGGGCGGGATTTTTTTCTTT. The encoded protein is CASIGQGGIFFF. Full variable domain (outside the CDR3, taken from reference TRBV2 and TRBJ1-1): EPEVTQTPSHQVTQMGQEVILRCVPISNHLYFYWYRQILGQKVEFLVSFYNNEISEKSEIFDDQFSVERPDGSNFTLKIRSTKLEDSAMYFCASIGQGGIFFFGQGTRLTVV.

The rearrangement links TRBV6-4 to TRBJ2-5; the D is unclear. The J call is doubtful: the DNA matches TRBJ2-7 better. CDR1 is MRHNA, CDR2 SNTAGT, per germline. This CDR3 is 19 amino acids long. CDR3 protein: CASSDPPLDFTVSSYEQYF. The CDR3 coding sequence is TGTGCCAGCAGTGACCCGCCCCTAGACTTCACCGTGAGCTCCTACGAGCAGTACTTC.

The CDR3 reads CASSIGGEQYF. Here the CDR3 DNA reads TGTGCCAGTAGTATTGGCGGCGAGCAGTACTTC. V is TRBV19 and J is TRBJ2-7; D gene uncertain. CDR1 is LNHDA, CDR2 SQIVND, per germline (reference sequence). The CDR3 runs to 11 residues. Trimming pared 3 bases from V and 6 bases from J, leaving 6 bases between. Variable domain in full (rest from reference TRBV19 and TRBJ2-7): DGGITQSPKYLFRKEGQNVTLSCEQNLNHDAMYWYRQDPGQGLRLIYYSQIVNDFQKGDIAEGYSVSREKKESFPLTVTSAQKNPTAFYLCASSIGGEQYFGPGTRLTVT.

This clone was counted once. The chain combines TRBV21-1 with TRBJ2-1; the table's D gene call, TRBD2, was not cross checked with the DNA. TRBV21-1 is a pseudogene segment. The CDR3 contains 18 residues. CDR3 coding DNA: TGTGCCAGCAGCAAAGGGACTAGCGGGAGGGTTGGCTACAATGAGCAGTTCTTC. Its protein product is CASSKGTSGRVGYNEQFF.

The chain combines TRBV28 with TRBJ2-7, with TRBD1 matching over 10 bases. V shed 4 bases, J shed 6 bases, and the junction held 9 bases outside the gene matches. This CDR3 has 15 amino acids. CDR1 MDHEN and CDR2 SYDVKM come from the germline V gene. Here the CDR3 DNA reads TGTGCCAGCAGTTCCCGTGGGACAGGGGCCCTCGAGCAGTACTTC. Its protein product is CASSSRGTGALEQYF.

The sample holds a few counts of this clone. The chain carries TRBV19 and TRBJ2-7; 9 bases are shared with TRBD1. The CDR3 totals 15 residues. V dropped 6 bases and J dropped 3; count of bases not matched to a gene: 9. Germline V gene sequence: CDR1 LNHDA, CDR2 SQIVND (reference sequence). The CDR3: CASRGLRDRDYEQYF. CDR3 DNA: TGTGCCAGTAGGGGATTGCGGGACAGGGACTACGAGCAGTACTTC.

The chain's CDR3 is CASSEQANYGYTF. CDR3 nucleotides: TGTGCCAGCAGTGAGCAGGCTAACTATGGCTACACCTTC. The J gene is TRBJ1-2, the V gene TRBV2; D ambiguous. The germline V gene has CDR1 SNHLY and CDR2 FYNNEI. The CDR3 length is 13 residues. V was shortened by 3 bases and J by 0 bases, with 5 bases between the two germline ends.

V is TRBV4-1 and J is TRBJ1-2; TRBD1 matches 10 bases. The germline CDR1 and CDR2 sequences are MGHRA and YSYEKL. Losses at the gene ends were 0 bases for V and 4 bases for J; bases not matched to a gene: 5. The length of the CDR3 is 16 residues. The CDR3 DNA sequence: TGCGCCAGCAGCCAAGATGGACAGGGGGTCTTCTATGGCTACACCTTC. Translated: CASSQDGQGVFYGYTF.

The gene calls are TRBV19 and TRBJ1-1; a weak D match, TRBD1 (6 bases). The CDR3 is 16 residues long. With 3 bases removed from V and 1 base from J, the gap between germline ends came to 15 bases. CDR1 and CDR2 (germline): LNHDA, SQIVND (reference sequence). CDR3 protein: CASSIPAGVPNTEAFF. CDR3 nucleotides: TGTGCCAGTAGTATTCCCGCAGGGGTCCCGAACACTGAAGCTTTCTTT.

This sequence joins TRBV18 and TRBJ2-5; TRBD1 matches at 10 bases. The CDR3 is 13 amino acids. Per germline, CDR1 KGHSH and CDR2 LQKENI. V dropped 6 bases and J dropped 3; count of bases not matched to a gene: 1. CDR3 sequence (DNA): TGTGCCAGCTCCGGGACAGGGGAAGAGACCCAGTACTTC. It encodes CASSGTGEETQYF.

The rearrangement joins TRBV6-6 to TRBJ2-2, with D maybe TRBD2 (5 bases). The CDR3 totals 14 residues. V was trimmed by 10 bases and J by 7 bases, leaving 19 bases between them. The germline V gene has CDR1 MNHNY and CDR2 SVGAGI (reference sequence). Here the CDR3 reads CATKEAILSGELFF. The CDR3 DNA sequence: TGTGCCACCAAGGAGGCCATCTTAAGCGGGGAGCTGTTTTTT.